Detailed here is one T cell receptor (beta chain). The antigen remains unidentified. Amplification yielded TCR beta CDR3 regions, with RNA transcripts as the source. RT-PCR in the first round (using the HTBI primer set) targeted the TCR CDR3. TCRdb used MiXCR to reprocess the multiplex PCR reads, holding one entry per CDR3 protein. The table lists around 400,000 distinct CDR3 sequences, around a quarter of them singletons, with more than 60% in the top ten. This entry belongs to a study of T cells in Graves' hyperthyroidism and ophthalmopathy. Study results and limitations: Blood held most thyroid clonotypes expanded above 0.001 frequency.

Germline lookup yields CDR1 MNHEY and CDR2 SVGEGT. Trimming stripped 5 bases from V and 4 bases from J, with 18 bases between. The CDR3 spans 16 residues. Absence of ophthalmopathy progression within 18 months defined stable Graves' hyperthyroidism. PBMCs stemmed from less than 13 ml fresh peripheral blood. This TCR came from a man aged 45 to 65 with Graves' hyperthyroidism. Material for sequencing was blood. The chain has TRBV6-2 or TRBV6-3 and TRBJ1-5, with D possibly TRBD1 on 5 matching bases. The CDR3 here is CASSPRDGTLNQPQHF. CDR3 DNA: TGTGCCAGCAGTCCCCGGGACGGTACCTTAAATCAGCCCCAGCATTTT.